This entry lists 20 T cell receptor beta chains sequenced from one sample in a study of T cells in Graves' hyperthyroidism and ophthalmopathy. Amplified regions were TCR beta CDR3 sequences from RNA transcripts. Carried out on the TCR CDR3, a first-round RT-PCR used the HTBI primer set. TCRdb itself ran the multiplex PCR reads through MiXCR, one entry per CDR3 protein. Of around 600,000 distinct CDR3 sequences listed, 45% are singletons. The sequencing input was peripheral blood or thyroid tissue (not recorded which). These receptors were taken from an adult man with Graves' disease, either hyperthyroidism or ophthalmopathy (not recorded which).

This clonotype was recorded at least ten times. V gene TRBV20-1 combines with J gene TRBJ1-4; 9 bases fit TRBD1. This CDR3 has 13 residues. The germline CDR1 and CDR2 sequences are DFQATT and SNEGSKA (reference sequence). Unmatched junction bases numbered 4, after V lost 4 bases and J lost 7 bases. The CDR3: CSANRGRGEKLFF. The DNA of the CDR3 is TGCAGTGCTAACAGGGGGCGGGGTGAAAAACTGTTTTTT.

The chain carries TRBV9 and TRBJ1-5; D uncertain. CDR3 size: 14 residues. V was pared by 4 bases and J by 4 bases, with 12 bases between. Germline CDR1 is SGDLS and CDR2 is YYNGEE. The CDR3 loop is CASSHVGFNQPQHF. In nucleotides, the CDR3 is TGTGCCAGCAGCCACGTGGGGTTTAATCAGCCCCAGCATTTT.

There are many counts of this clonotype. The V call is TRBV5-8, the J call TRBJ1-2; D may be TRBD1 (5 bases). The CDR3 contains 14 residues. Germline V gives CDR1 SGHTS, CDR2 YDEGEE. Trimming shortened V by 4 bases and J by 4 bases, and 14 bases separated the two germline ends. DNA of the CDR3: TGTGCCAGCAGCGCGGGACCCAACGGCTATGGCTACACCTTC. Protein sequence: CASSAGPNGYGYTF.

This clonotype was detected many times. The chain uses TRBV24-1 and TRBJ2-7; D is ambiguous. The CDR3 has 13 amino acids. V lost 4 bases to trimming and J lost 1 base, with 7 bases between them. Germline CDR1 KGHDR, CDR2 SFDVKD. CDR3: CATSDPNSYEQYF. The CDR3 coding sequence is TGTGCCACCAGTGACCCGAATTCCTACGAGCAGTACTTC.

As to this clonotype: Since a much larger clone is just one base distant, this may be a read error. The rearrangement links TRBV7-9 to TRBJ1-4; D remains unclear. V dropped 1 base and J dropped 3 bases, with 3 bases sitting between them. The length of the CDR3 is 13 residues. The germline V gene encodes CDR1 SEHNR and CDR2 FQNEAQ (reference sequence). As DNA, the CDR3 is TGTGCCAGCAGCTTAGAACCTAATGAAAAACTGTTTTTT. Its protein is CASSLEPNEKLFF.

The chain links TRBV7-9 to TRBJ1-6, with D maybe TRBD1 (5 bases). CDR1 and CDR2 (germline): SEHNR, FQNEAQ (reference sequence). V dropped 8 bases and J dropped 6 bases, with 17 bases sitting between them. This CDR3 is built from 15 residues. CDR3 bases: TGTGCCAGCTTCCGGCAGGGCCGTGGTAATTCACCCCTCCACTTT. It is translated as CASFRQGRGNSPLHF.

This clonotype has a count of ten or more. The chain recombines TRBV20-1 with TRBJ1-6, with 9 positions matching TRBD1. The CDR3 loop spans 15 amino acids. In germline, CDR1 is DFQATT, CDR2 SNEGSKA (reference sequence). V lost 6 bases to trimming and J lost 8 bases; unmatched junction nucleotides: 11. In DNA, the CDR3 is TGCAGTGCGGGGACGACAGGGGGAGGTGATTCACCCCTCCACTTT. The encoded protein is CSAGTTGGGDSPLHF.

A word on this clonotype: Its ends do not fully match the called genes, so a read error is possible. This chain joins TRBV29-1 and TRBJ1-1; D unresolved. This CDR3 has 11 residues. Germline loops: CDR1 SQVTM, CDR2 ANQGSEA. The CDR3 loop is CSVVYQLEALF. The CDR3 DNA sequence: TGCAGCGTTGTTTATCAGCTAGAAGCTTTGTTT.

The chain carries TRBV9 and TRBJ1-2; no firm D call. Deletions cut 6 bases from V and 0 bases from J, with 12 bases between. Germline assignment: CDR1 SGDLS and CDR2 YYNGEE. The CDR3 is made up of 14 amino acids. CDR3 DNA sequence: TGTGCCAGCACCCGTCCTTTAACTAACTATGGCTACACCTTC. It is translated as CASTRPLTNYGYTF.

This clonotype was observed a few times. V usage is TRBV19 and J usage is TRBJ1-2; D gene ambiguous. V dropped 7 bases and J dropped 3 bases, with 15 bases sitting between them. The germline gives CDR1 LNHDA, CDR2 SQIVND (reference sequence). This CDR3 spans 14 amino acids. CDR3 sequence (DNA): TGTGCCAGTAAGGTGATTCATATACACTATGGCTACACCTTC. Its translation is CASKVIHIHYGYTF.

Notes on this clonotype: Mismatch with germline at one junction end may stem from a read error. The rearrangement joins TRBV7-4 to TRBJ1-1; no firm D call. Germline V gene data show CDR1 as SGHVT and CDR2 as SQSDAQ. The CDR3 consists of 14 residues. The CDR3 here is CASSFEGGNAEAFF. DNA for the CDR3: TGTGCCAGCAGCTTTGAGGGAGGGAACGCTGAAGCTTTCTTT.

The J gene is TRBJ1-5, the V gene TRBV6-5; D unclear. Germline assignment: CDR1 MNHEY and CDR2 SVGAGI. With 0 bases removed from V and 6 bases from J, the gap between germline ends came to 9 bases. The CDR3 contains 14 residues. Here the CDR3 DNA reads TGTGCCAGCAGTTACTCGGGCCACGGTCAGCCCCAGCATTTT. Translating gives CASSYSGHGQPQHF.

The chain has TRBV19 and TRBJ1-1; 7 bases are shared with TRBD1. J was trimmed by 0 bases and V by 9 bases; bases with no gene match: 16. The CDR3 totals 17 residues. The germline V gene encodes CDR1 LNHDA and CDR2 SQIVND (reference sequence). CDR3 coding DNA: TGTGCCAGCAGCCCCCGACAGGGATCACCCTTGAACACTGAAGCTTTCTTT. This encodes CASSPRQGSPLNTEAFF.

The CDR3 spells CASRFLDRVKALNTEAFF. The CDR3 DNA follows: TGTGCCAGCAGATTCCTCGACAGGGTTAAAGCCCTGAACACTGAAGCTTTCTTT. The chain couples TRBV11-2 to TRBJ1-1; the match to TRBD1 covers 7 bases. Unmatched junction bases numbered 16, after V lost 6 bases and J lost 0 bases. Germline V gives CDR1 SGHAT, CDR2 FQNNGV. The CDR3 extends over 18 amino acids.

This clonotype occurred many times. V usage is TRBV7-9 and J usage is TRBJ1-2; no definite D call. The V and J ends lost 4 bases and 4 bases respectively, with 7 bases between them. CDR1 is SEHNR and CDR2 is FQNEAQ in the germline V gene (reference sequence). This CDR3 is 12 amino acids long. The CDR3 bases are TGTGCCAGCAGCTCGAGTCCCTATGGCTACACCTTC. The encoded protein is CASSSSPYGYTF.

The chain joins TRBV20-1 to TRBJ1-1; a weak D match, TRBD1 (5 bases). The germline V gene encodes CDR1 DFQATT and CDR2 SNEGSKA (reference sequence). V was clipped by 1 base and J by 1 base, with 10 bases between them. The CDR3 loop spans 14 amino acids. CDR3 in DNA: TGCAGTGCTAGAGGGGGGGTGGGGAACACTGAAGCTTTCTTT. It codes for CSARGGVGNTEAFF.

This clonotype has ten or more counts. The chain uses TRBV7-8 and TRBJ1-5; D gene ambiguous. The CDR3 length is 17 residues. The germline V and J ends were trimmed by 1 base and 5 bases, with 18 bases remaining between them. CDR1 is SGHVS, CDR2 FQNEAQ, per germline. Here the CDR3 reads CASSLGLGRWPYQPQHF. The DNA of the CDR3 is TGTGCCAGCAGCTTAGGTTTGGGAAGATGGCCCTATCAGCCCCAGCATTTT.

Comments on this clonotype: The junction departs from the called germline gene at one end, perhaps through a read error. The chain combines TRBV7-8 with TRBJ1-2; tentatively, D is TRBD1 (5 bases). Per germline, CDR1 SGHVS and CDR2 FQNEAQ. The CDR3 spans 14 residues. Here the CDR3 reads CASSYPGTFYGCTF. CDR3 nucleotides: TGTGCCAGCAGCTACCCCGGGACCTTCTATGGCTGCACCTTC.

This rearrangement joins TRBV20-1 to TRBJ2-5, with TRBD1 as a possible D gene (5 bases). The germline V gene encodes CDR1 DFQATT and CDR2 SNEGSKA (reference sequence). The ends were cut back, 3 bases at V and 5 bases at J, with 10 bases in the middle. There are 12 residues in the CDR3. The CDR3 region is CSARGRRETQYF. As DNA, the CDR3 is TGCAGTGCTAGGGGGCGCAGGGAGACCCAGTACTTC.

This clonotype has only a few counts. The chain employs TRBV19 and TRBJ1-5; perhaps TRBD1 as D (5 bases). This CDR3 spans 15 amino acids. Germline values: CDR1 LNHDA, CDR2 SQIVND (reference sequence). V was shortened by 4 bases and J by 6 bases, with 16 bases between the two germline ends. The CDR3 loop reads CASSTPLGEGQPQHF. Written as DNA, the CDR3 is TGTGCCAGTAGTACTCCCCTGGGGGAGGGTCAGCCCCAGCATTTT.